The text below deals with one T cell receptor (beta chain). Antigen unknown. This CDR3 region has 19 residues. The V gene's germline CDR1 is LGHNA and CDR2 YNFKEQ. V shed 4 bases, J shed 1 base, and the junction held 16 bases outside the gene matches. Method: immunoSEQ multiplex PCR; TCRdb's copy keeps in-frame clones and lacks some. The profile shows over 130,000 clones, 85% to 95% of them singletons. This sample is drawn from a study of T cell responses to AZD1222 COVID-19 vaccine. Recipients boosted at about 4 weeks or about 12 weeks are pooled. Notes on the study in general: Breadth and depth of Spike-specific TCRs rose after two AZD1222 doses. Repertoires were obtained only post-peak T cell response. Just five or six AZD1222 recipients tested seropositive at baseline.

This TCR was recovered from an adult who received the AZD1222 COVID-19 vaccine. The chain recombines TRBV4-2 with TRBJ2-1, with 7 bases that match TRBD1. The sample here was peripheral blood, taken 28 days after the second AZD1222 dose. The CDR3 region is CASSPRVTGRSRSYNEQFF. For the CDR3, the DNA is TGTGCCAGCAGCCCTCGAGTGACAGGGAGAAGTAGGTCCTACAATGAGCAGTTCTTC.